The present T cell receptor (beta chain) was sequenced within a study of cytomegalovirus exposure and HLA in healthy donors. Germline loops: CDR1 SSHAT, CDR2 FNYEAQ (reference sequence). The CDR3 extends over 15 amino acids. 13 Jbeta primers and 60 Vbeta primers were used for the PCR. The repertoire was sequenced with immunoSEQ multiplex PCR; TCRdb's copy has only in-frame clones and lacks some. This sample has roughly 120,000 clones; 55% to 75% occur once, and the top ten carry over 1.5%. Of note for this clone: A junction boundary mismatches the germline segment, possibly from a read error.

The V gene is TRBV7-7, the J gene TRBJ2-5, with a weak D call TRBD2 (5 bases). The clonotype comes from a man younger than 45 in good health and CMV-seropositive. The sample taken for sequencing was PBMCs. The CDR3 region has the DNA TGTGCTAGCAGCCCGCGACGGACTTCCGAGGAGACCCAGTACTTC. Protein sequence: CASSPRRTSEETQYF. The variable domain in full, completed from reference TRBV7-7 and TRBJ2-5, reads GAGVSQSPRYKVTKRGQDVTLRCDPISSHATLYWYQQALGQGPEFLTYFNYEAQPDKSGLPSDRFSAERPEGSISTLTIQRTEQRDSAMYRCASSPRRTSEETQYFGPGTRLLVL.